This T cell receptor beta chain was obtained from a study of T-cell reconstitution after alpha-beta-depleted transplantation in children. General study results and limits: The authors attributed T-cell counts and diversity one year after transplant mostly to newly produced T cells. After transplant, high TCRbeta diversity at day 60 in some patients arose from surviving recipient T cells and thymic progenitors. There were reportedly several hundred expanded graft clones from which alpha-beta T cells came about two months after transplant.

The CDR3 contains 13 residues. Germline V CDR1 and CDR2: MNHEY, SMNVEV (reference sequence). A library of TCRbeta sequences, prepared with unique molecular identifiers, was generated. TCRdb independently ran MiXCR on the PCR reads; one entry per CDR3 protein. The sample yields about 16,000 distinct CDR3 sequences, less than 9.5% seen once. A word on this clonotype: Antigen: not known. Being one base from a much bigger clone, this may be a read error.

This rearrangement joins TRBV27 to TRBJ2-7; tentative D call: TRBD2 (5 bases). Sequenced material: PBMCs, mostly from graft donor cells, taken 60 days after TCRalphabeta/CD19-depleted stem cell transplant. This receptor was obtained from a boy younger than two who had a stem cell transplant for Wiskott-Aldrich syndrome, so the T cells may come from the graft donor. The chain's CDR3 is CPSRVLASYEQYF. Written as DNA, the CDR3 is TGTCCCAGCAGAGTGCTAGCTTCCTACGAGCAGTACTTC.